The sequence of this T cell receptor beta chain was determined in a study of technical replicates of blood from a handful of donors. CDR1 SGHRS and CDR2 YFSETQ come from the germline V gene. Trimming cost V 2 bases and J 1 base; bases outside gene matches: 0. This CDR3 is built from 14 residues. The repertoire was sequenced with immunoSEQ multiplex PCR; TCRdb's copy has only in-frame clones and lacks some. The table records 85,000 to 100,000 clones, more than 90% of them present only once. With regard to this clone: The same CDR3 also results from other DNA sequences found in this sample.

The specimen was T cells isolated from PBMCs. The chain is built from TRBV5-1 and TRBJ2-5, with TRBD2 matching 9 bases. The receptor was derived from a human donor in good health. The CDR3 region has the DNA TGCGCCAGCAGCTTACTAGCGGGCCAAGAGACCCAGTACTTC. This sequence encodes CASSLLAGQETQYF.